This T cell receptor beta chain was observed in a study of beta chain features in type 1 diabetes. General observations from the study: People with Type 1 diabetes carried modestly yet significantly shorter TCRB CDR3s in all four CD4+ subsets. In comparison with healthy donors, patients had naive, central memory and Treg TCRB repertoires that appeared more similar.

Isolated RNA was reverse transcribed in full, so expressed TCRB transcripts were sequenced. Naive, central memory and regulatory T cell samples yielded a few million reads on average. The repertoire was sequenced with immunoSEQ multiplex PCR; TCRdb's copy has only in-frame clones and lacks some. The sample has 200,000 to 250,000 clones, 25% to 35% seen once; the top ten hold 3% to 4%. V shed 3 bases and J 4 bases; nucleotides not matched to a gene: 4. The CDR3 extends over 14 amino acids. Germline CDR1 and CDR2: SGHRS and YFSETQ. This clone came up a few times. No antigen is known for it. Specimen: central memory CD4+ T cells from blood. The chain has TRBV5-1 and TRBJ1-2; TRBD1 agrees at 9 bases. The TCR was taken from a man younger than 45 in good health. CDR3 amino acids: CASSSGTGTYGYTF. Here the CDR3 DNA reads TGCGCCAGCAGCTCCGGGACAGGGACCTATGGCTACACCTTC.